This entry lists 5 T cell receptor beta chains sequenced from one sample in a study of vaccination and CD4 T cells after COVID-19. No antigen has been identified for these receptors. Cultured CD4+ T-cell DNA underwent Oncomine TCR Beta short-read sequencing. From the PCR reads, TCRdb called clonotypes with MiXCR, one entry per CDR3 protein. The table lists nearly 15,000 distinct CDR3 sequences, around 48% of them singletons. Treatment given: roughly 10-day PBMC culture with coronavirus spike peptide pools or control peptides (ViraFEST assay). The specimen was CD4+ T cells from blood, cultured in vitro. The source is a human donor who had recovered from COVID-19.

The chain combines TRBV6-1 with TRBJ2-7; TRBD1 might be the D (5 bases). Trimming stripped 5 bases from V and 6 bases from J, with 23 bases between. This CDR3 is built from 16 residues. The germline V gene has CDR1 MNHNS and CDR2 SASEGT. CDR3 protein: CASSHTTPQGGGEQYF. In DNA form, the CDR3 reads TGTGCCAGCAGTCACACCACACCGCAGGGTGGCGGCGAGCAGTACTTC.

The V and J genes are TRBV20-1 and TRBJ1-6, with a weak D call TRBD1 (6 bases). The germline V gene has CDR1 DFQATT and CDR2 SNEGSKA (reference sequence). This CDR3 contains 14 residues. V lost 6 bases and J lost 7, with 16 bases in between. The DNA for the CDR3 is TGCAGTGCCCTTAGGGGGGGGGGAAATTCACCCCTCCACTTT. Translated: CSALRGGGNSPLHF.

This clonotype was seen more than once but under ten times. This chain links TRBV6-1 with TRBJ2-7; a possible D gene is TRBD1 (6 bases). V lost 6 bases, J lost 0 bases, and 12 bases lay in between. The CDR3 has 14 amino acids. The V gene's germline CDR1 is MNHNS and CDR2 SASEGT. The CDR3 loop reads CASRRGWLSYEQYF. The CDR3, as DNA: TGTGCCAGCAGAAGGGGGTGGCTCTCCTACGAGCAGTACTTC.

This rearrangement joins TRBV20-1 to TRBJ2-3; D is undetermined. The CDR3 spans 14 residues. Trimming shortened V by 6 bases and J by 4 bases, and 17 bases separated the two germline ends. CDR1 is DFQATT and CDR2 is SNEGSKA in the germline V gene (reference sequence). The CDR3 nucleotides are TGCAGTGCCGTCGACCATTACGCTGCAGATACGCAGTATTTT. This translates into CSAVDHYAADTQYF.

This chain uses TRBV24-1 with TRBJ1-1; the D gene is possibly TRBD1 (5 bases). V lost 10 bases and J 5 bases, leaving 16 bases between the germline ends. The CDR3 length is 13 residues. The germline gives CDR1 KGHDR, CDR2 SFDVKD. The CDR3 protein is CATRKGEGTEAFF. For the CDR3, the DNA is TGTGCCACACGGAAAGGGGAAGGGACTGAAGCTTTCTTT.